This entry describes one T cell receptor (beta chain). The source of the sample is a study of blood T cell repertoires in COVID-19. The overall study: The origin of the acute and convalescent COVID-19 samples was the United States, Italy and Spain. Sample material is recorded as cDNA or gDNA derived from T cells, B-cell-depleted T cells, or PBMCs.

Per the study methods: Estimation of nucleated cell counts was performed using reference gene primer amplification. Sequenced by immunoSEQ multiplex PCR; TCRdb stores in-frame clones only, minus some. The DNA gave D and trimming, while V, J and clone size come from that table. The sample shows more than 150,000 clones, roughly 80% of them seen only once. V shed 4 bases and J 5 bases; nucleotides not matched to a gene: 5. The CDR3 has 14 amino acids. Germline V gene sequence: CDR1 SGHRS, CDR2 YFSETQ. This TCR was recovered from a man in his fifties or sixties with active or convalescent COVID-19. J is TRBJ2-5 and V is TRBV5-1, with 10 bases fitting TRBD2. The sequenced sample was peripheral blood. The CDR3 region is CASSLDSGRETQYF. The CDR3 DNA follows: TGCGCCAGCAGCCTAGATAGCGGGAGGGAGACCCAGTACTTC.